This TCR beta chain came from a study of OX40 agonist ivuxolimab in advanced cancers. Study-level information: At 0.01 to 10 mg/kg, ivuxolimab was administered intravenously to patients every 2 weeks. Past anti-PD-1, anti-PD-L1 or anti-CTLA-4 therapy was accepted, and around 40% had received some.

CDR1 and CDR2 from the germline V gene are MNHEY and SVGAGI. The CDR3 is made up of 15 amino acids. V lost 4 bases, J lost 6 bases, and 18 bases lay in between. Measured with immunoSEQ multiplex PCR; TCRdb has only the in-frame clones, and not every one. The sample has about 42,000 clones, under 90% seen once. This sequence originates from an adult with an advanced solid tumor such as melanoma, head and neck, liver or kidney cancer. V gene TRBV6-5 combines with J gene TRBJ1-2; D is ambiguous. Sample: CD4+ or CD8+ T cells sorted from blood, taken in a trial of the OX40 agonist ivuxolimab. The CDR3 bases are TGTGCCAGCAGTTCCACGCCCGGGTTGAGGGATGGCTACACCTTC. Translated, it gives CASSSTPGLRDGYTF.